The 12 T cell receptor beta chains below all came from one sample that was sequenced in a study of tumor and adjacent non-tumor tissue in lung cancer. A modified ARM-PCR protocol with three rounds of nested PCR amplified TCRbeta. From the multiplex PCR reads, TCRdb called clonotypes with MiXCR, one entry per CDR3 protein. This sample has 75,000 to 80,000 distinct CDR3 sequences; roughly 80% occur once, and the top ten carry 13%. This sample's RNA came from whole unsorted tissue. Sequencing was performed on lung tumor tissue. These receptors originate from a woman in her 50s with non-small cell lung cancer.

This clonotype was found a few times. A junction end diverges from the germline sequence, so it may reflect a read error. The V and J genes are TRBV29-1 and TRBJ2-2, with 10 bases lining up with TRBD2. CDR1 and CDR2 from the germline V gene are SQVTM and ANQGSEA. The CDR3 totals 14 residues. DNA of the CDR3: TGCAGCGTGGGGACTAGCGATAACACTGGGGAGCTGTTTTTT. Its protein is CSVGTSDNTGELFF.

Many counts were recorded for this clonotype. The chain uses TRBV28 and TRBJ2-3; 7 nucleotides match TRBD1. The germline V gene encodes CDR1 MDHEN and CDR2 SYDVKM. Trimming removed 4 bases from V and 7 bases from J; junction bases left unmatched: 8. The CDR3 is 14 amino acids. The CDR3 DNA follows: TGTGCCAGCAGTTCAGGACAGGCGGTACATACGCAGTATTTT. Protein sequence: CASSSGQAVHTQYF.

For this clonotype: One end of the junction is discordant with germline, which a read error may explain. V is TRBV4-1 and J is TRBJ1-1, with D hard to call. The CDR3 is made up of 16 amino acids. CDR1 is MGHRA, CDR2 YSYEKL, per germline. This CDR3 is CASSQDLYMVSTEAFF. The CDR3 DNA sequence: TGCGCCAGTAGCCAAGATCTCTACATGGTCAGCACTGAAGCTTTCTTT.

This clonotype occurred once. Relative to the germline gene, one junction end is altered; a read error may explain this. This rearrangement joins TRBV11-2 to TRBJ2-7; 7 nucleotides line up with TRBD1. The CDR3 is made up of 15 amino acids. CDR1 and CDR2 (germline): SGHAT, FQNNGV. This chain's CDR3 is CASSLLGGVTYKQHF. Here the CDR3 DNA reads TGTGCCAGCAGCTTACTAGGGGGCGTAACCTACAAGCAGCACTTC.

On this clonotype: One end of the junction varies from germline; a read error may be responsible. CDR3 sequence (DNA): TGCGCCAGCAGCTTGGTTTATGGTGCCCCCACCGGGGAACTGTTTTTT. It codes for CASSLVYGAPTGELFF. The chain employs TRBV5-1 and TRBJ2-2, with D possibly TRBD2 on 5 matching bases. There are 16 residues in the CDR3. Looked up from germline, CDR1 is SGHRS and CDR2 is YFSETQ.

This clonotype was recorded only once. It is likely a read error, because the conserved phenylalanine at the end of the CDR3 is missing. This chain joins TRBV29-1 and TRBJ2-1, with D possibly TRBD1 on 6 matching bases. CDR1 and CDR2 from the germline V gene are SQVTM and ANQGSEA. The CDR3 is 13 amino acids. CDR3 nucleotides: TGCAACGTGGTGTGGGGGCGCAGGAATGAGCAGTTCCTC. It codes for CNVVWGRRNEQFL.

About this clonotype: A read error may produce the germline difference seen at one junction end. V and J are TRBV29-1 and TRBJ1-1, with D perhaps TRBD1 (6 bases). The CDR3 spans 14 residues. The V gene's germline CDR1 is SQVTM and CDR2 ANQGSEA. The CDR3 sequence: CSVTGGLLNTEAVF. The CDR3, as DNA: TGCAGTGTTACGGGGGGCTTGCTGAACACTGAAGCAGTCTTT.

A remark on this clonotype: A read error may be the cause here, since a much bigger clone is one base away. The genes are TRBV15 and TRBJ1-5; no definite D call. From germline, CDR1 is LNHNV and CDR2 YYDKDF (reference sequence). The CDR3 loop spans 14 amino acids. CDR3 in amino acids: CATNRARISQPQHF. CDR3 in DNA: TGTGCCACCAACAGAGCTAGAATTAGTCAGCCCCAGCATTTT.

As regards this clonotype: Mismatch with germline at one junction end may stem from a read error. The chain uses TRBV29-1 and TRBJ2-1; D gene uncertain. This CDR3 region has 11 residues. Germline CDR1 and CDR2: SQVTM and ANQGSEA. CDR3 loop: CIVIRVNEQFF. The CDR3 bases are TGTATCGTCATCAGAGTCAATGAGCAGTTCTTC.

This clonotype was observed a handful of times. The CDR3 sequence: CAITGLTGGSSSYNEQFF. CDR3 nucleotides: TGTGCCATCACGGGATTAACGGGAGGTTCAAGCTCCTACAATGAGCAGTTCTTC. The V and J genes are TRBV10-3 and TRBJ2-1, with 7 bases lining up with TRBD2. J was trimmed by 0 bases and V by 7 bases; bases with no gene match: 15. The CDR3 is 18 amino acids. Germline V gives CDR1 ENHRY, CDR2 SYGVKD.

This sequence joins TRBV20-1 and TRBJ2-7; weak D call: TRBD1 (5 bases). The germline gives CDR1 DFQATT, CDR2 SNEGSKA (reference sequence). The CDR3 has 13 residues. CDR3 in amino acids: CRARTGYSYEQYF. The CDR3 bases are TGCAGAGCGCGCACAGGCTACTCCTACGAGCAGTACTTC.

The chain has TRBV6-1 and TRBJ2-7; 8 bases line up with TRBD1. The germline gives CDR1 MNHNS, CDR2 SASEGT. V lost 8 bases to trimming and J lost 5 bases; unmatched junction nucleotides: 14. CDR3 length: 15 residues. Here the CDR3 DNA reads TGTGCCAGCGATGAAGGGCAGGGGGCCTTCCACGAGCAGTACTTC. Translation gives CASDEGQGAFHEQYF.